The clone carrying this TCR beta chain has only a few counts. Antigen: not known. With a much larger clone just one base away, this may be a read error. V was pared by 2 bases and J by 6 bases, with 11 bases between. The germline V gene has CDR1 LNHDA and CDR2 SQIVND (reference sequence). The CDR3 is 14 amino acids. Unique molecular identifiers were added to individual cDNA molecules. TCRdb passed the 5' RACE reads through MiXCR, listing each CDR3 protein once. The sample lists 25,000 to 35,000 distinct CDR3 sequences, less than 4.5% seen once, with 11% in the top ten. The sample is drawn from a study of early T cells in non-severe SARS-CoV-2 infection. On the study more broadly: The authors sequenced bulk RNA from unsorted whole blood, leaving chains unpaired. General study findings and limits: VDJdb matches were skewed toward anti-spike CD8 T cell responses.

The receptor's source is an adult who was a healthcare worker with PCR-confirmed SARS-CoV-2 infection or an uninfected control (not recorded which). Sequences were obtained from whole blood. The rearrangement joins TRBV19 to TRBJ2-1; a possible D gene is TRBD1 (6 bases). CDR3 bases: TGTGCCAGTAGTATACAGGGGACCTTCAATGAGCAGTTCTTC. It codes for CASSIQGTFNEQFF.